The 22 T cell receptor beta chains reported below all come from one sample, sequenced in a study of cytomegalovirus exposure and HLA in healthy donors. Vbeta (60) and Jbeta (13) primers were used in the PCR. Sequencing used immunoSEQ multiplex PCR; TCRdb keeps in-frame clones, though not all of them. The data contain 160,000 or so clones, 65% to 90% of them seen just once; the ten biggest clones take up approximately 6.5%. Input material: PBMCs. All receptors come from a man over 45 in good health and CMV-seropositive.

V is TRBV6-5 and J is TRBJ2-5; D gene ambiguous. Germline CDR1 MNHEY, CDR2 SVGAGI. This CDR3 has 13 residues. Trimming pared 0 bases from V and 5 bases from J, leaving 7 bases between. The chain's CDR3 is CASSYSPRETQYF. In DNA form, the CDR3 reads TGTGCCAGCAGTTACTCGCCACGGGAGACCCAGTACTTC.

CDR3 sequence reads: CASSPLSNEQFF. In DNA, the CDR3 is TGCGCCAGCAGCCCCCTCAGCAATGAGCAGTTCTTC. This chain uses TRBV4-1 with TRBJ2-1; D is unresolved. The CDR3 loop spans 12 amino acids. V lost 4 bases to trimming and J lost 6 bases, with 7 bases between them. Germline CDR1 and CDR2: MGHRA and YSYEKL.

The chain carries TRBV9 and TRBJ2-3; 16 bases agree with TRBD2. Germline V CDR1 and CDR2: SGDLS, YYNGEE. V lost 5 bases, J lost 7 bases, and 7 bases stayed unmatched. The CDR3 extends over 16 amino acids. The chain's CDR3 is CASSLGTSGGANTQYF. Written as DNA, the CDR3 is TGTGCCAGCAGTCTAGGGACTAGCGGGGGGGCAAATACGCAGTATTTT. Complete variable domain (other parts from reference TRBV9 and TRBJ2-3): DSGVTQTPKHLITATGQRVTLRCSPRSGDLSVYWYQQSLDQGLQFLIQYYNGEERAKGNILERFSAQQFPDLHSELNLSSLELGDSALYFCASSLGTSGGANTQYFGPGTRLTVL.

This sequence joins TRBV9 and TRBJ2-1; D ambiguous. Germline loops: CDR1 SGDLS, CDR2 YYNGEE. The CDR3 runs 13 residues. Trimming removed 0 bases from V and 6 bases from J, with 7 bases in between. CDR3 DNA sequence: TGTGCCAGCAGCGTAGAGAGTTTCAATGAGCAGTTCTTC. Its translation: CASSVESFNEQFF.

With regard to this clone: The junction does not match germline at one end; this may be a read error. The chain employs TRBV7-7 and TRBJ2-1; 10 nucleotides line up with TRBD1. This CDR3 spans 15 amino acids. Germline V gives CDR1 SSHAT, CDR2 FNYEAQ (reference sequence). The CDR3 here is CASSSGQGSFSEQFF. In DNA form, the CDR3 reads TGTGCTAGCAGCTCGGGACAGGGGAGCTTCAGTGAGCAGTTCTTC.

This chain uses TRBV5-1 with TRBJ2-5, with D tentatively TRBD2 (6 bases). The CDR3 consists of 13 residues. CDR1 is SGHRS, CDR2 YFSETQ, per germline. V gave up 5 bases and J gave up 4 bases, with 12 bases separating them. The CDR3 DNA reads TGCGCCAGCAGGGCCGGGACTCCAGAGACCCAGTACTTC. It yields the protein CASRAGTPETQYF.

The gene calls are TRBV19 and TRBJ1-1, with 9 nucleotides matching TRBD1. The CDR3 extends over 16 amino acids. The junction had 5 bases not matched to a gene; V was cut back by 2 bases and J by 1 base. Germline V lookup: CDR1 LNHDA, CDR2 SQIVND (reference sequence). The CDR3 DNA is TGTGCCAGTAGTATAATGGGGACAGGGTGGAACACTGAAGCTTTCTTT. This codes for CASSIMGTGWNTEAFF.

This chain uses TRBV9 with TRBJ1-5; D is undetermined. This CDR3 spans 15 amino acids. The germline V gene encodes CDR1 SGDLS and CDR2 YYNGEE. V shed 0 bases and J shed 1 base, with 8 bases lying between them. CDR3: CASSVDAGSNQPQHF. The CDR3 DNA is TGTGCCAGCAGCGTAGATGCAGGAAGCAATCAGCCCCAGCATTTT.

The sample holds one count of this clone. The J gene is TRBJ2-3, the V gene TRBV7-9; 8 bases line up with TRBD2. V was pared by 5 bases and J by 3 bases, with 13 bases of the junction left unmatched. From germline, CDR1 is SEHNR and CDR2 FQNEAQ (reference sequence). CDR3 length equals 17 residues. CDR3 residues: CASSRGVAGPVTDTQYF. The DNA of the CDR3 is TGTGCCAGCAGCCGGGGGGTAGCGGGGCCCGTAACAGATACGCAGTATTTT.

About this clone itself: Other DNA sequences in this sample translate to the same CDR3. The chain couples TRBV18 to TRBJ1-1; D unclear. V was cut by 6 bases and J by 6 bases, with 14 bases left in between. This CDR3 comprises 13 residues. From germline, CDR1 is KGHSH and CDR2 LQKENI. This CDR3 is CASSPAGSAEAFF. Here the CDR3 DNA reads TGTGCCAGCTCTCCGGCGGGGAGTGCTGAAGCTTTCTTT.

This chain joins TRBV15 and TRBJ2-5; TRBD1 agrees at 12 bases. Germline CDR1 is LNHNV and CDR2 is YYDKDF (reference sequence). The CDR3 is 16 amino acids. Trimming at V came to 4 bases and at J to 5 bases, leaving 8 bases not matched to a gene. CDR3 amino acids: CATSIGDRGPGETQYF. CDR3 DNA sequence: TGTGCCACCAGCATTGGGGACAGGGGGCCCGGGGAGACCCAGTACTTC.

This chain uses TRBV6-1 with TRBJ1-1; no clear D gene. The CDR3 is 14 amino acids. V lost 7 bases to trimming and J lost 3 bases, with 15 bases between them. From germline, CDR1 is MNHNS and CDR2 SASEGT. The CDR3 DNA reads TGTGCCAGCACCCCATTCTCCGGTGACACTGAAGCTTTCTTT. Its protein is CASTPFSGDTEAFF.

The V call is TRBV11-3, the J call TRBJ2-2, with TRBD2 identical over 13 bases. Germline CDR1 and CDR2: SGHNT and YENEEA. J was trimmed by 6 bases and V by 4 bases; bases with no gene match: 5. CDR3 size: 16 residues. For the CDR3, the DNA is TGTGCCAGCAGCTCCGGACTAGCGGGAGAATCCGGGGAGCTGTTTTTT. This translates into CASSSGLAGESGELFF.

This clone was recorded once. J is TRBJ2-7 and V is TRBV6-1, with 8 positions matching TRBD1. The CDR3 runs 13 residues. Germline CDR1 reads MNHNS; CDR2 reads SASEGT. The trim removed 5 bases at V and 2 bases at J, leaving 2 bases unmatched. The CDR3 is CASSTDRAYEQYF. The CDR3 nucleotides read TGTGCCAGCAGTACGGACAGGGCCTACGAGCAGTACTTC.

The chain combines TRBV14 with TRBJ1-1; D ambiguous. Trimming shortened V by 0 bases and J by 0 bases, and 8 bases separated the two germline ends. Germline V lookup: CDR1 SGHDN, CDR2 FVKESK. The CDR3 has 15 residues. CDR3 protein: CASSQETAMNTEAFF. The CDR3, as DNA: TGTGCCAGCAGCCAAGAAACAGCCATGAACACTGAAGCTTTCTTT. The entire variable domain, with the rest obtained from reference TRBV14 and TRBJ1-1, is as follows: EAGVTQFPSHSVIEKGQTVTLRCDPISGHDNLYWYRRVMGKEIKFLLHFVKESKQDESGMPNNRFLAERTGGTYSTLKVQPAELEDSGVYFCASSQETAMNTEAFFGQGTRLTVV.

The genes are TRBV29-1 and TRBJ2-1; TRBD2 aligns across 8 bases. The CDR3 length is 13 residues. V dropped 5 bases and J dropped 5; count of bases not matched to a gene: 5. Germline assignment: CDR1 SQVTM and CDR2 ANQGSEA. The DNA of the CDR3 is TGCAGCGTTCCCCTAGCGGGCCACAATGAGCAGTTCTTC. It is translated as CSVPLAGHNEQFF.

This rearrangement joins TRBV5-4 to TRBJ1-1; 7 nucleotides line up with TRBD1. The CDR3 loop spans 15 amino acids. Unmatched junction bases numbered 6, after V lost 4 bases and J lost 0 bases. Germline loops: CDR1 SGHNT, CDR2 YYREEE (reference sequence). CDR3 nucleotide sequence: TGTGCCAGCAGCCCCCCCGACAGGGTGAACACTGAAGCTTTCTTT. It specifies CASSPPDRVNTEAFF.

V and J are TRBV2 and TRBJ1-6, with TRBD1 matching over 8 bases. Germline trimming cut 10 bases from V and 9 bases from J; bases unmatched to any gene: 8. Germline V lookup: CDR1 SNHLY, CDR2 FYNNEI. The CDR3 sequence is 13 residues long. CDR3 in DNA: TGTGCCACAGGGAAGACAGGGGCTTCACCCCTCCACTTT. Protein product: CATGKTGASPLHF.

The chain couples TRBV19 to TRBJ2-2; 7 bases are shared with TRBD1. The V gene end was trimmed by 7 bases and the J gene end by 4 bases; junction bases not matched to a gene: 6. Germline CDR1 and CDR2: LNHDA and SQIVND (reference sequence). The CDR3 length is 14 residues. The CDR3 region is CASKGAGATGELFF. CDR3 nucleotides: TGTGCCAGTAAGGGGGCAGGGGCCACCGGGGAGCTGTTTTTT.

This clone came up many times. The CDR3 spells CASSPTPGQRTTQYF. The CDR3 DNA reads TGTGCCAGCAGCCCGACTCCGGGACAGAGAACCACGCAGTATTTT. The J gene is TRBJ2-3, the V gene TRBV5-6; TRBD1 matches at 7 bases. J was trimmed by 9 bases and V by 4 bases; bases with no gene match: 14. The CDR3 has 15 amino acids. CDR1 SGHDT and CDR2 YYEEEE come from the germline V gene.

CDR3 coding DNA: TGTGCCAGCAGAACACAGGGGACATTGAAAACTGGGGCCAACGTCCTGACTTTC. As protein: CASRTQGTLKTGANVLTF. V gene TRBV7-9 combines with J gene TRBJ2-6; 7 positions agree with TRBD1. CDR1 and CDR2 from the germline V gene are SEHNR and FQNEAQ (reference sequence). J was trimmed by 2 bases and V by 6 bases; bases with no gene match: 13. The CDR3 runs to 18 residues. Together with reference TRBV7-9 and TRBJ2-6, the CDR3 gives the full variable domain: DTGVSQNPRHKITKRGQNVTFRCDPISEHNRLYWYRQTLGQGPEFLTYFQNEAQLEKSRLLSDRFSAERPKGSFSTLEIQRTEQGDSAMYLCASRTQGTLKTGANVLTFGAGSRLTVL.

CDR3 protein: CASGLYLLGEQFF. CDR3 nucleotides: TGTGCCAGTGGGCTTTACCTTTTAGGTGAGCAGTTCTTC. The chain combines TRBV19 with TRBJ2-1; D is uncertain. Germline CDR1 and CDR2: LNHDA and SQIVND (reference sequence). The ends were cut back, 8 bases at V and 9 bases at J, with 17 bases in the middle. The CDR3 covers 13 residues.